This TCR beta chain was captured by sequencing in a study of blood T cell repertoires in COVID-19. Study details: Acute and convalescent COVID-19 specimens originated in the United States, Italy and Spain. Sample material is recorded as cDNA or gDNA derived from T cells, B-cell-depleted T cells, or PBMCs.

Per the study methods: It was from reference gene primer amplification that nucleated cell counts were estimated. Clones were sequenced by immunoSEQ multiplex PCR, and TCRdb holds only the in-frame ones, with some missing. That table is the source of V, J and clone size, and D and trimming were worked out from the DNA. The table includes more than 65,000 clones, just under 80% detected once. Between the trimmed V and J ends, which lost 5 bases and 1 base, there was a span of 18 bases. The CDR3 has 17 residues. From germline, CDR1 is LNHDA and CDR2 SQIVND (reference sequence). The chain has TRBV19 and TRBJ2-1; D unclear. The source of this sequence is a human donor in a cohort sampled during active COVID-19. Sequenced material: peripheral blood. CDR3 nucleotide sequence: TGTGCCAGTAGTGCCGCCCCACGCGGCCGTTCCTACAATGAGCAGTTCTTC. Translated: CASSAAPRGRSYNEQFF.